This T cell receptor beta chain is from a study of blood T cell repertoires in COVID-19. This clone is a singleton in its sample. Only in-frame clones appear in the TCRdb table, and some are missing; sequencing was by immunoSEQ multiplex PCR. The profile shows about 33,000 clones, around nine tenths of them singletons. The TCR sequence derives from a human donor in a cohort sampled during active COVID-19. Sequenced: peripheral blood.

The CDR3 protein is CASSEVSIYGYTF. The DNA of the CDR3 is TGTGCCAGCAGTGAAGTCAGTATCTATGGCTACACCTTC. This chain connects TRBV6-1 to TRBJ1-2; no firm D call. V lost 1 base and J lost 4, with 7 bases in between. The germline V gene has CDR1 MNHNS and CDR2 SASEGT. This CDR3 comprises 13 residues.